These 13 T cell receptor beta chains were all obtained from the same sample, sequenced in a study of control samples from healthy donors and cancer patients. The repertoire was sequenced with immunoSEQ multiplex PCR; TCRdb's copy has only in-frame clones and lacks some. The sample holds around 70,000 clones; over 90% are singletons and the top ten take over 2.5%. What was sequenced was blood. Every receptor here comes from a woman aged 25 to 45 in good health.

The chain links TRBV7-9 to TRBJ1-6, with 9 bases identical to TRBD1. The CDR3 has 17 amino acids. Germline V gene sequence: CDR1 SEHNR, CDR2 FQNEAQ (reference sequence). J gave up 6 bases and V 5 bases, and 11 bases lay outside the gene matches. CDR3 in DNA: TGTGCCAGCAGCCCGGGACAGGGCCGAATGGGTAATTCACCCCTCCACTTT. This gives the protein CASSPGQGRMGNSPLHF.

In its sample, this clone was seen once. The rearrangement links TRBV6-1 to TRBJ2-7; 8 bases match TRBD1. CDR1 and CDR2 (germline): MNHNS, SASEGT. This CDR3 has 15 residues. Losses at the gene ends were 3 bases for V and 7 bases for J; bases not matched to a gene: 11. CDR3 region: CASSDPGQGVREQYV. In DNA, the CDR3 is TGTGCCAGCAGTGACCCCGGACAGGGAGTAAGAGAGCAGTACGTC.

The rearrangement joins TRBV4-2 to TRBJ1-1; D gene uncertain. The CDR3 contains 14 residues. The V gene's germline CDR1 is LGHNA and CDR2 YNFKEQ. The V and J ends lost 0 bases and 0 bases respectively, with 5 bases between them. The CDR3 region has the DNA TGTGCCAGCAGCCAAGAGATTGTGAACACTGAAGCTTTCTTT. The encoded protein is CASSQEIVNTEAFF.

The V gene is TRBV12-3 or TRBV12-4, the J gene TRBJ1-5; D not resolved. Trimming took off 3 bases at V and 6 bases at J, with 9 bases between the two ends. The CDR3 totals 13 residues. In DNA form, the CDR3 reads TGTGCCAGCAGTTTTATGGGGAGTCAGCCCCAGCATTTT. It is translated as CASSFMGSQPQHF.

The chain carries TRBV4-2 and TRBJ2-7, with 9 nucleotides matching TRBD2. The CDR3 extends over 16 amino acids. In germline, CDR1 is LGHNA, CDR2 YNFKEQ. V lost 0 bases and J lost 5; bases outside the gene matches: 8. The DNA for the CDR3 is TGTGCCAGCAGCCAAGAGCTTGGTAGCGGGGGCCACGAGCAGTACTTC. Translation: CASSQELGSGGHEQYF.

V gene TRBV5-1 combines with J gene TRBJ1-3, with D maybe TRBD1 (5 bases). CDR1 and CDR2 from the germline V gene are SGHRS and YFSETQ. Between the trimmed V and J ends, which lost 0 bases and 8 bases, there was a span of 15 bases. The CDR3 consists of 15 residues. CDR3 sequence: CASSLGTLIRDTIYF. Here the CDR3 DNA reads TGCGCCAGCAGCTTGGGTACACTTATCAGGGACACCATATATTTT.

This clone was seen once. The chain couples TRBV7-9 to TRBJ2-1, with no clear D. Germline assignment: CDR1 SEHNR and CDR2 FQNEAQ (reference sequence). V was cut by 0 bases and J by 9 bases, with 12 bases left in between. The CDR3 contains 14 residues. The CDR3 sequence: CASSLAGYGSEQFF. DNA for the CDR3: TGTGCCAGCAGCTTAGCAGGGTATGGTAGTGAGCAGTTCTTC.

The chain recombines TRBV9 with TRBJ1-2; D may be TRBD1 (6 bases). CDR1 SGDLS and CDR2 YYNGEE come from the germline V gene. V gave up 3 bases and J gave up 4 bases, with 19 bases separating them. The CDR3 has 16 residues. The CDR3 DNA follows: TGTGCCAGCAGCGCATCCACGACAGGCCCCCGCTATGGCTACACCTTC. Protein sequence: CASSASTTGPRYGYTF.

The chain joins TRBV5-1 to TRBJ1-2; TRBD1 aligns across 10 bases. The J segment lost 7 bases and the V segment lost 4 bases, leaving 7 bases of the junction unmatched. The CDR3 has 14 residues. Germline lookup yields CDR1 SGHRS and CDR2 YFSETQ. Here the CDR3 reads CASSHRDRGSGYTF. The CDR3 DNA is TGCGCCAGCAGCCACCGGGACAGGGGCTCTGGCTACACCTTC.

This sequence joins TRBV19 and TRBJ1-5; a weak D match, TRBD1 (5 bases). The germline gives CDR1 LNHDA, CDR2 SQIVND (reference sequence). The V end was cut by 9 bases, the J end by 7 bases, with 16 bases between. The CDR3 contains 13 residues. CDR3 protein: CASRDFGGQPQHF. The CDR3 nucleotides read TGTGCCAGCCGGGACTTCGGGGGGCAGCCCCAGCATTTT.

The V call is TRBV6-1, the J call TRBJ2-7; D tentatively reads TRBD1 or TRBD2 (6 bases each). Germline V gene sequence: CDR1 MNHNS, CDR2 SASEGT. This CDR3 has 15 residues. Deletions cut 1 base from V and 6 bases from J, with 16 bases between. The chain's CDR3 is CASSEGFGGPFEQYV. The CDR3 region has the DNA TGTGCCAGCAGTGAAGGTTTTGGGGGGCCCTTCGAGCAGTACGTC.

The rearrangement joins TRBV6-1 to TRBJ1-5; no clear D gene. CDR1 is MNHNS and CDR2 is SASEGT in the germline V gene. This CDR3 comprises 14 residues. V was pared by 1 base and J by 7 bases, with 11 bases between. CDR3 sequence reads: CASSEEGSRQPQHF. The CDR3 DNA is TGTGCCAGCAGTGAAGAAGGGTCGCGGCAGCCCCAGCATTTT.

The rearrangement joins TRBV7-6 to TRBJ1-1, with 10 bases identical to TRBD1. Germline CDR1 is SGHVS and CDR2 is FNYEAQ. The CDR3 covers 16 residues. V lost 5 bases and J lost 4; bases outside the gene matches: 10. The CDR3 DNA is TGTGCCAGCAGCCCCCAGACAGGGGGCTTCTTCACTGAAGCTTTCTTT. Translating gives CASSPQTGGFFTEAFF.